This T cell receptor beta chain was sequenced for a study of blood T cell repertoires in COVID-19. The protocol was immunoSEQ multiplex PCR, while the TCRdb copy is restricted to in-frame clones and leaves out a portion. The sample has roughly 220,000 clones, approximately 83% seen once. Individuals drawn from approximately 26 US areas were roughly 18 to 95 years old. Germline CDR1 and CDR2: MNHEY and SMNVEV (reference sequence). The CDR3 consists of 14 residues. The V and J ends lost 6 bases and 4 bases respectively, with 10 bases between them. The sequencing input was PBMCs or T cells enriched from blood (not recorded which). This clonotype originated in a woman between 40 and 50 years old with acute COVID-19. V gene TRBV27 combines with J gene TRBJ2-6, with D hard to call. The CDR3 DNA sequence: TGTGCCAGCAGGGCGCCAGGAGGGGCCAACGTCCTGACTTTC. Its translation: CASRAPGGANVLTF.